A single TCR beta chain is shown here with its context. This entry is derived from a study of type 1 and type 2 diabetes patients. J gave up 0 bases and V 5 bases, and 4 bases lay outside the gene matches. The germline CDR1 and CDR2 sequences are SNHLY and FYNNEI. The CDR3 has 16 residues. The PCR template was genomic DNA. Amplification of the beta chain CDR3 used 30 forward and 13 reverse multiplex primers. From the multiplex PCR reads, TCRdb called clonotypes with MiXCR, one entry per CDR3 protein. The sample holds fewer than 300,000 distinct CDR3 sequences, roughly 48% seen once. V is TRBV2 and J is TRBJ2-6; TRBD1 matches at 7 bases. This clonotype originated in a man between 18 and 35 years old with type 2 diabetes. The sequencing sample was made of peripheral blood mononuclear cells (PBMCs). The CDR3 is CASSFAGGSGANVLTF. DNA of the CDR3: TGTGCCAGCAGTTTTGCAGGGGGCTCTGGGGCCAACGTCCTGACTTTC.